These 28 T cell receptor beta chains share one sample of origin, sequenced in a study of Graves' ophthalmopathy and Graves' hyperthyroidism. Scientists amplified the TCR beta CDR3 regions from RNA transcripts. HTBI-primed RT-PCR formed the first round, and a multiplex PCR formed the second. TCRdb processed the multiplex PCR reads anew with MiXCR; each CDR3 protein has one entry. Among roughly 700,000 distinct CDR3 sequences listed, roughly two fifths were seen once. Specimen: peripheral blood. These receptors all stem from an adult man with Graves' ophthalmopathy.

CDR3 sequence (DNA): TGTGCCAGCTGGAAACAGGGCTACGAGCAGTACTTC. Protein sequence: CASWKQGYEQYF. The chain has TRBV27 and TRBJ2-7; TRBD1 is a possible D gene (6 bases). Deletions cut 8 bases from V and 3 bases from J, with 11 bases between. This CDR3 contains 12 residues. Per the germline V gene, CDR1 is MNHEY and CDR2 is SMNVEV (reference sequence).

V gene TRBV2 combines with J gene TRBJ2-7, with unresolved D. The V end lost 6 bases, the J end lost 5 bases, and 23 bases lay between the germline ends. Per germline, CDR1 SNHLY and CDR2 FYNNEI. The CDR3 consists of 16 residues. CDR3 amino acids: CASSLVPPSRPHEQYF. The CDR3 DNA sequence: TGTGCCAGCAGCTTAGTCCCCCCGTCACGTCCCCACGAGCAGTACTTC.

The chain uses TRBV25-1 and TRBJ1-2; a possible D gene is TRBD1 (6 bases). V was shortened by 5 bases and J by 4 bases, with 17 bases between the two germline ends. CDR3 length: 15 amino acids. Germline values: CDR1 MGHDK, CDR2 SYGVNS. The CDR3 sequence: CASSPGGGAVYGYTF. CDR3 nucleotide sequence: TGTGCCAGCAGTCCCGGGGGGGGCGCAGTCTATGGCTACACCTTC.

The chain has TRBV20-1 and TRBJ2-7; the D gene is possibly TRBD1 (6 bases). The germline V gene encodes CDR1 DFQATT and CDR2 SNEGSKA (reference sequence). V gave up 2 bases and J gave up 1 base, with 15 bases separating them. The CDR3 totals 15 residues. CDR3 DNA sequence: TGCAGTGCTAGACTCCCTGGACAGACGTCCTACGAGCAGTACTTC. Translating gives CSARLPGQTSYEQYF.

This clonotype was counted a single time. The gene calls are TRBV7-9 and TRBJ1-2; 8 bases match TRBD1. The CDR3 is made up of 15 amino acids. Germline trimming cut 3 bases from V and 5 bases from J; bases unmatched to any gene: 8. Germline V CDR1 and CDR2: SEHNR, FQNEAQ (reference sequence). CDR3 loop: CASSLFDRGLYGYTF. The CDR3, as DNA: TGTGCCAGCAGCTTGTTTGACAGGGGACTATATGGCTACACCTTC.

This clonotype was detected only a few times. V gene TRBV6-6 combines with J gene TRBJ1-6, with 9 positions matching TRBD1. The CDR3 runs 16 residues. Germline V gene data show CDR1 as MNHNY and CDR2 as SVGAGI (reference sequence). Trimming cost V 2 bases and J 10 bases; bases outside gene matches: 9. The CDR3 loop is CASSYLGDREKSPLHF. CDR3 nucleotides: TGTGCCAGCAGTTACCTGGGGGACAGGGAAAAGTCACCCCTCCACTTT.

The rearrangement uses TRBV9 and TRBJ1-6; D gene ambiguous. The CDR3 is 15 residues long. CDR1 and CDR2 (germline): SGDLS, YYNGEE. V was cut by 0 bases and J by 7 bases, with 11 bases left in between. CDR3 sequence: CASSVAPRDNSPLHF. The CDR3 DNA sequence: TGTGCCAGCAGCGTAGCTCCCAGAGACAATTCACCCCTCCACTTT.

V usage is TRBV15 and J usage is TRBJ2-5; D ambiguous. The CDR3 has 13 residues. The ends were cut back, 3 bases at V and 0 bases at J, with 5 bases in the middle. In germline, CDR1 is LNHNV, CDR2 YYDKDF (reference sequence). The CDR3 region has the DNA TGTGCCACCAGCAGGGAGTACCAAGAGACCCAGTACTTC. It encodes CATSREYQETQYF.

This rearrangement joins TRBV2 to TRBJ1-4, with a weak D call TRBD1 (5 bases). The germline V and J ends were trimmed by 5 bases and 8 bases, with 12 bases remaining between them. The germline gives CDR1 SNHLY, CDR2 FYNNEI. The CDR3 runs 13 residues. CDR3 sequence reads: CASSLVGREKLFF. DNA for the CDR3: TGTGCCAGCAGTTTGGTGGGGCGAGAAAAACTGTTTTTT. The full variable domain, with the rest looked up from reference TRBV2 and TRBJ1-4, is EPEVTQTPSHQVTQMGQEVILRCVPISNHLYFYWYRQILGQKVEFLVSFYNNEISEKSEIFDDQFSVERPDGSNFTLKIRSTKLEDSAMYFCASSLVGREKLFFGSGTQLSVL.

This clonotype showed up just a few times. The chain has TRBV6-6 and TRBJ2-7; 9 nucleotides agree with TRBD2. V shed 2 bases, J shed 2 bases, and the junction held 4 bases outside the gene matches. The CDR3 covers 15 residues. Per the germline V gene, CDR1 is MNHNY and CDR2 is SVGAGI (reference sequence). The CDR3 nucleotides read TGTGCCAGCAGTTACCCTAGCGGGGCCCCCTACGAGCAGTACTTC. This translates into CASSYPSGAPYEQYF.

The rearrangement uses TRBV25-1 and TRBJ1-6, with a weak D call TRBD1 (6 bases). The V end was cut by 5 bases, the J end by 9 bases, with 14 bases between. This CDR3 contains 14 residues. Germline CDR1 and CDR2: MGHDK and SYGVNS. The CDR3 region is CASSSGRGSSPLHF. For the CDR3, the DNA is TGTGCCAGCAGTTCCGGCAGGGGAAGTTCACCCCTCCACTTT.

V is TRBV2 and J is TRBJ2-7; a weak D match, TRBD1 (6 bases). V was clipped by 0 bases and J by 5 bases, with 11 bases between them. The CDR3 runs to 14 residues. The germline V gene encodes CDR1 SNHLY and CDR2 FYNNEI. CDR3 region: CASSEAGASDEQYF. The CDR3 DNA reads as TGTGCCAGCAGTGAAGCGGGGGCGTCGGACGAGCAGTACTTC.

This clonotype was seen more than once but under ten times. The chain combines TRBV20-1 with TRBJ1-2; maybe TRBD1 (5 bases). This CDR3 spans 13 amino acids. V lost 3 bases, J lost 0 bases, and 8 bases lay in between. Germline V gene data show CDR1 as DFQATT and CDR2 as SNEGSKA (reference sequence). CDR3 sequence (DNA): TGCAGTGCTAGTTCAGGGTCTAACTATGGCTACACCTTC. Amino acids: CSASSGSNYGYTF.

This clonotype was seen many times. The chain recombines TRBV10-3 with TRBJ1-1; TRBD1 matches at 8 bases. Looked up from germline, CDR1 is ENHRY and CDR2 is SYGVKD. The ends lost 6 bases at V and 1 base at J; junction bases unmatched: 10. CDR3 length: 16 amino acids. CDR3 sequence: CAISANTGTGNTEAFF. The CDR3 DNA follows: TGTGCCATCAGCGCTAATACCGGGACAGGGAACACTGAAGCTTTCTTT.

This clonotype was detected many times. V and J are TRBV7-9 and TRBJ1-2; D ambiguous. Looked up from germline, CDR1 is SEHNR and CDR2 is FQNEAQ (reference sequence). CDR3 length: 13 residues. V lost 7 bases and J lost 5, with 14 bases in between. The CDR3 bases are TGTGCCAGCACCCTCCTATCGGTGTATGGCTACACCTTC. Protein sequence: CASTLLSVYGYTF.

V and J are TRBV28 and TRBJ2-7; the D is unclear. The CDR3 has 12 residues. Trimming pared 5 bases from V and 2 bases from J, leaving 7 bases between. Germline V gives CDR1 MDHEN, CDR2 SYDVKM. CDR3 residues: CASSQLTYEQYF. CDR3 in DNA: TGTGCCAGCAGTCAGTTGACCTACGAGCAGTACTTC.

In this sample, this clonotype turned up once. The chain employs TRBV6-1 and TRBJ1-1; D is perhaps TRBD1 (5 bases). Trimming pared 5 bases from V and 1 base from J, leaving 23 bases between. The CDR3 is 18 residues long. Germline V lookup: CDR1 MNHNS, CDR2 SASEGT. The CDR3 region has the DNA TGTGCCAGCAGTTACTCGTTCGGTTACGGGACGGGGAACACTGAAGCTTTCTTT. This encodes CASSYSFGYGTGNTEAFF.

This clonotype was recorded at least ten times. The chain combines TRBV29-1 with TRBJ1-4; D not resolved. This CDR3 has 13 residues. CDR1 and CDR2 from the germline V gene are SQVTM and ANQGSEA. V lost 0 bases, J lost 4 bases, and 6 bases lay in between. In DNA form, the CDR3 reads TGCAGCGTTGAAGACAGGTATAATGAAAAACTGTTTTTT. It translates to CSVEDRYNEKLFF.

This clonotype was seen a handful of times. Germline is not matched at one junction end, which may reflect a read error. The CDR3 DNA is TGTGCCAGCAGTTTCAGGGAAATGTCTGAAGCTTTCTTT. Residues: CASSFREMSEAFF. The rearrangement links TRBV10-3 to TRBJ1-1, with D possibly matching TRBD1 (5 bases). Germline V gene sequence: CDR1 ENHRY, CDR2 SYGVKD. CDR3 size: 13 residues.

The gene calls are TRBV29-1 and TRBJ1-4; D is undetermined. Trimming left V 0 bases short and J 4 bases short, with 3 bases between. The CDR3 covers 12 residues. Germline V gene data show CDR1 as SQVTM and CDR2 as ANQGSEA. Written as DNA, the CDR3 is TGCAGCGTTGAAGAGGATAATGAAAAACTGTTTTTT. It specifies CSVEEDNEKLFF. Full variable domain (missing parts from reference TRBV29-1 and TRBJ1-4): SAVISQKPSRDICQRGTSLTIQCQVDSQVTMMFWYRQQPGQSLTLIATANQGSEATYESGFVIDKFPISRPNLTFSTLTVSNMSPEDSSIYLCSVEEDNEKLFFGSGTQLSVL.

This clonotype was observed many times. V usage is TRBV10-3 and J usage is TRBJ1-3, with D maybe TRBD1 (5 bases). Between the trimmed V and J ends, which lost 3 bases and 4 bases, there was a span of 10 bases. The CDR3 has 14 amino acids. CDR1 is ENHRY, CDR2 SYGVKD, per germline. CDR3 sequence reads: CAISDGGIGNTIYF. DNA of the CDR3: TGTGCCATCAGTGATGGGGGGATCGGAAACACCATATATTTT.

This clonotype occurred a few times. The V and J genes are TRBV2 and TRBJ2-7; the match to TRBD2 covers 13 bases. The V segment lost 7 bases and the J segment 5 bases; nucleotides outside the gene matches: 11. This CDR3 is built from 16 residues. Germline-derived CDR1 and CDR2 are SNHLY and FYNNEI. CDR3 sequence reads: CASTGTSGTSWNEQYF. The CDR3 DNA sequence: TGTGCCAGCACCGGGACTAGCGGGACCTCCTGGAACGAGCAGTACTTC.

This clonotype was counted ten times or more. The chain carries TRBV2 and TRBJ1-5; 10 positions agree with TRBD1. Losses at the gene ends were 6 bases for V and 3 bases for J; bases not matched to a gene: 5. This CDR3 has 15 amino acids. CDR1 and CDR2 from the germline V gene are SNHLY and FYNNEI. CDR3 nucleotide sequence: TGTGCCAGCAGCGACAGGGGGCAATACAATCAGCCCCAGCATTTT. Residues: CASSDRGQYNQPQHF.

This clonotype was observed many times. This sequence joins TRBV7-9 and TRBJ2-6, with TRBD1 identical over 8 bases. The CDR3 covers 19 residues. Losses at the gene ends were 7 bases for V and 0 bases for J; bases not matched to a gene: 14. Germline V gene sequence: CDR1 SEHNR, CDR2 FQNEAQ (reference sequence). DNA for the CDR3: TGTGCCAGCATCCCGGAGGAAGGACAGGGTATCTCTGGGGCCAACGTCCTGACTTTC. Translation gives CASIPEEGQGISGANVLTF.

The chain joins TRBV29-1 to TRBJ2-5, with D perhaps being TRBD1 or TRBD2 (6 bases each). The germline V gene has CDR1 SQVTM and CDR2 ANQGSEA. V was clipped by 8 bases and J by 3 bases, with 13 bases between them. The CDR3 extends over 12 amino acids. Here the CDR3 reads CSLTGAEETQYF. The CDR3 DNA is TGCAGCTTGACGGGGGCCGAAGAGACCCAGTACTTC. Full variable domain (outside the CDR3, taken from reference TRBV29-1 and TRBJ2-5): SAVISQKPSRDICQRGTSLTIQCQVDSQVTMMFWYRQQPGQSLTLIATANQGSEATYESGFVIDKFPISRPNLTFSTLTVSNMSPEDSSIYLCSLTGAEETQYFGPGTRLLVL.

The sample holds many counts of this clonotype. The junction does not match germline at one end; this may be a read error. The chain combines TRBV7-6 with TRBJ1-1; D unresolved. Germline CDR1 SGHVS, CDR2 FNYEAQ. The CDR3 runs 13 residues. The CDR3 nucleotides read TGTGCCAGCAGCTTAGCTTATGAGGGTGAATCTTTCTTT. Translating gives CASSLAYEGESFF.

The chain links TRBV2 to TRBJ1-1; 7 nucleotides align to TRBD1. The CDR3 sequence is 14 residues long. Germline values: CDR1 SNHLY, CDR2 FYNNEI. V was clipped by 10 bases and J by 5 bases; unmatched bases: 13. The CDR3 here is CATSGYNRGTEAFF. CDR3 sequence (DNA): TGTGCCACGTCGGGATACAACAGGGGTACTGAAGCTTTCTTT.

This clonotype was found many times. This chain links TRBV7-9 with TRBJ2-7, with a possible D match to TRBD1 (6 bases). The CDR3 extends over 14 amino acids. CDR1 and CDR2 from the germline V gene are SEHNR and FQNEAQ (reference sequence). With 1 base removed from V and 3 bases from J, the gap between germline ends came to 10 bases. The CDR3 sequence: CASSLVDRYYEQYF. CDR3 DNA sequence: TGTGCCAGCAGCTTAGTCGACAGGTACTACGAGCAGTACTTC.